Presented here are 24 T cell receptor beta chains from one specimen sequenced in a study of cytomegalovirus exposure and HLA in healthy donors. PCR was performed using 60 Vbeta and 13 Jbeta primers. Method: immunoSEQ multiplex PCR; TCRdb's copy keeps in-frame clones and lacks some. The sample lists roughly 140,000 clones; 75% to 80% were seen once. The material sequenced was PBMCs. The receptors stem from a woman in her twenties or thirties in good health and CMV-seronegative.

The gene calls are TRBV27 and TRBJ1-2; TRBD1 matches 9 bases. V shed 3 bases, J shed 3 bases, and the junction held 5 bases outside the gene matches. Per germline, CDR1 MNHEY and CDR2 SMNVEV (reference sequence). The CDR3 covers 15 residues. The CDR3, as DNA: TGTGCCAGCAGTTTTTTGACAGGGGGGGACTATGGCTACACCTTC. Translating gives CASSFLTGGDYGYTF.

V is TRBV27 and J is TRBJ1-5; TRBD1 might be the D (6 bases). In germline, CDR1 is MNHEY, CDR2 SMNVEV (reference sequence). Trimming took off 5 bases at V and 0 bases at J, with 14 bases between the two ends. The CDR3 is 16 amino acids. DNA for the CDR3: TGTGCCAGCAGTCCCTGGACAGAGTATAGCAATCAGCCCCAGCATTTT. The encoded protein is CASSPWTEYSNQPQHF.

The rearrangement joins TRBV19 to TRBJ1-5, with TRBD1 as a possible D gene (6 bases). The CDR3 has 13 residues. Germline CDR1 is LNHDA and CDR2 is SQIVND (reference sequence). V was clipped by 8 bases and J by 4 bases, with 12 bases between them. The CDR3 region has the DNA TGTGCCAGTGCCGACAGGAAGAATCAGCCCCAGCATTTT. It specifies CASADRKNQPQHF.

This sequence joins TRBV28 and TRBJ2-5, with 11 bases aligning to TRBD1. CDR1 and CDR2 from the germline V gene are MDHEN and SYDVKM. The CDR3 is 15 amino acids. Losses at the gene ends were 7 bases for V and 2 bases for J; bases not matched to a gene: 6. The CDR3 region is CASKGDRGEQETQYF. In DNA form, the CDR3 reads TGTGCCAGCAAGGGGGACAGGGGGGAGCAAGAGACCCAGTACTTC.

The V and J genes are TRBV5-1 and TRBJ1-1; tentatively, D is TRBD1 (5 bases). Germline lookup yields CDR1 SGHRS and CDR2 YFSETQ. The CDR3 loop spans 13 amino acids. The V end lost 4 bases, the J end lost 4 bases, and 11 bases lay between the germline ends. The CDR3 here is CASSNTGGTEAFF. In DNA, the CDR3 is TGCGCCAGCAGCAACACCGGGGGCACTGAAGCTTTCTTT.

The chain uses TRBV5-1 and TRBJ2-5; the match to TRBD2 covers 9 bases. Trimming cost V 1 base and J 3 bases; bases outside gene matches: 1. Germline V gene lookup returns CDR1 SGHRS and CDR2 YFSETQ. The CDR3 is made up of 14 amino acids. CDR3 residues: CASSLRLAEETQYF. The CDR3 DNA reads as TGCGCCAGCAGCTTGAGACTAGCGGAAGAGACCCAGTACTTC.

Only a few counts were recorded for this clone. The chain carries TRBV19 and TRBJ2-7; 10 positions match TRBD1. The CDR3 sequence is 13 residues long. Germline assignment: CDR1 LNHDA and CDR2 SQIVND (reference sequence). Losses at the gene ends were 7 bases for V and 2 bases for J; bases not matched to a gene: 2. CDR3 nucleotide sequence: TGTGCCAGTAAGGGGACAGGGGCCTACGAGCAGTACTTC. It specifies CASKGTGAYEQYF.

V and J are TRBV5-6 and TRBJ2-7; D possibly corresponds to TRBD1 (6 bases). The V gene's germline CDR1 is SGHDT and CDR2 YYEEEE. Trimming stripped 5 bases from V and 1 base from J, with 22 bases between. The CDR3 totals 17 residues. CDR3 residues: CASSLYPNRVGSYEQYF. The DNA of the CDR3 is TGTGCCAGCAGTCTCTACCCAAACAGGGTCGGGTCCTACGAGCAGTACTTC.

This clone was recorded once. This chain uses TRBV27 with TRBJ2-7; no clear D. Trimming removed 6 bases at V and 2 bases at J, with 17 bases between. The length of the CDR3 is 15 residues. Looked up from germline, CDR1 is MNHEY and CDR2 is SMNVEV (reference sequence). CDR3 bases: TGTGCCAGCAGCTTAGAGGCCGGAGAAACCTACGAGCAGTACTTC. This sequence encodes CASSLEAGETYEQYF.

The rearrangement joins TRBV19 to TRBJ1-2; a weak D match, TRBD1 (5 bases). The germline V gene has CDR1 LNHDA and CDR2 SQIVND (reference sequence). The length of the CDR3 is 15 residues. V dropped 4 bases and J dropped 4 bases, with 16 bases sitting between them. The CDR3 protein is CASSTPIDSFYGYTF. CDR3 in DNA: TGTGCCAGTAGTACCCCCATCGACAGTTTCTATGGCTACACCTTC.

This clone has a handful of counts. The V gene is TRBV19, the J gene TRBJ2-4; a weak D match, TRBD1 (6 bases). Germline V gene sequence: CDR1 LNHDA, CDR2 SQIVND (reference sequence). This CDR3 has 12 amino acids. Deletions cut 2 bases from V and 13 bases from J, with 12 bases between. CDR3 sequence (DNA): TGTGCCAGTAGTATAACTACCGGGACACAGTACTTC. This translates into CASSITTGTQYF. Complete variable domain (other parts from reference TRBV19 and TRBJ2-4): DGGITQSPKYLFRKEGQNVTLSCEQNLNHDAMYWYRQDPGQGLRLIYYSQIVNDFQKGDIAEGYSVSREKKESFPLTVTSAQKNPTAFYLCASSITTGTQYFGAGTRLSVL.

The chain has TRBV29-1 and TRBJ1-2, with TRBD1 identical over 8 bases. Germline lookup yields CDR1 SQVTM and CDR2 ANQGSEA. The CDR3 is made up of 16 amino acids. With V trimmed by 1 base and J by 0 bases, 7 bases remained unmatched. In DNA form, the CDR3 reads TGCAGCGTTGAAGGGACAGGGAGGGGGGCTAACTATGGCTACACCTTC. Its protein product is CSVEGTGRGANYGYTF.

The V call is TRBV29-1, the J call TRBJ1-4, with TRBD1 identical over 8 bases. The CDR3 consists of 17 residues. Germline CDR1 SQVTM, CDR2 ANQGSEA. With 0 bases clipped from V and 4 bases from J, the junction kept 10 bases outside the gene matches. CDR3 amino acids: CSVEDIETGADNEKLFF. The CDR3 bases are TGCAGCGTTGAAGATATTGAGACAGGGGCGGATAATGAAAAACTGTTTTTT.

The chain has TRBV27 and TRBJ2-6; TRBD1 agrees at 10 bases. The CDR3 contains 18 residues. Unmatched junction bases numbered 12, after V lost 6 bases and J lost 4 bases. The germline V gene encodes CDR1 MNHEY and CDR2 SMNVEV (reference sequence). Here the CDR3 DNA reads TGTGCCAGCAGAACCCTTGACAGGGGGCTCTCCGGGGCCAACGTCCTGACTTTC. Translating gives CASRTLDRGLSGANVLTF. Filled out from reference TRBV27 and TRBJ2-6, the complete variable domain reads EAQVTQNPRYLITVTGKKLTVTCSQNMNHEYMSWYRQDPGLGLRQIYYSMNVEVTDKGDVPEGYKVSRKEKRNFPLILESPSPNQTSLYFCASRTLDRGLSGANVLTFGAGSRLTVL.

The chain has TRBV6-6 and TRBJ2-3, with 16 bases fitting TRBD2. The CDR3 is 16 residues long. V trimming: 7 bases; J trimming: 4 bases; junction bases outside the gene matches: 5. Germline V gene sequence: CDR1 MNHNY, CDR2 SVGAGI (reference sequence). The CDR3 spells CASKLGLAGGADTQYF. The CDR3 nucleotides are TGTGCCAGCAAACTGGGACTAGCGGGGGGGGCAGATACGCAGTATTTT.

The chain carries TRBV7-8 and TRBJ1-1; maybe TRBD1 (5 bases). Between the trimmed V and J ends, which lost 5 bases and 3 bases, there was a span of 19 bases. CDR3 length equals 16 residues. In germline, CDR1 is SGHVS, CDR2 FQNEAQ. The CDR3 nucleotides are TGTGCCAGCAGCCCCTATCACTGGGCCAGGGACACTGAAGCTTTCTTT. Translation gives CASSPYHWARDTEAFF. The whole variable domain, remainder taken from reference TRBV7-8 and TRBJ1-1, is GAGVSQSPRYKVAKRGQDVALRCDPISGHVSLFWYQQALGQGPEFLTYFQNEAQLDKSGLPSDRFFAERPEGSVSTLKIQRTQQEDSAVYLCASSPYHWARDTEAFFGQGTRLTVV.

V is TRBV19 and J is TRBJ2-2; D remains ambiguous. Germline V CDR1 and CDR2: LNHDA, SQIVND (reference sequence). V was shortened by 1 base and J by 5 bases, with 8 bases between the two germline ends. The CDR3 covers 14 residues. In DNA form, the CDR3 reads TGTGCCAGTAGTATAGTTCCACTTACCGGGGAGCTGTTTTTT. This codes for CASSIVPLTGELFF. Full variable domain (rest looked up from reference TRBV19 and TRBJ2-2): DGGITQSPKYLFRKEGQNVTLSCEQNLNHDAMYWYRQDPGQGLRLIYYSQIVNDFQKGDIAEGYSVSREKKESFPLTVTSAQKNPTAFYLCASSIVPLTGELFFGEGSRLTVL.

The V gene is TRBV19, the J gene TRBJ2-5, with a tentative D call TRBD1 (6 bases). The CDR3 extends over 12 amino acids. V lost 6 bases and J lost 8, with 13 bases in between. The germline gives CDR1 LNHDA, CDR2 SQIVND (reference sequence). The CDR3 DNA reads TGTGCCAGTAGGTCGACAGGACCTACCCAGTACTTC. Translating it yields CASRSTGPTQYF.

This clone appeared a single time. The chain is built from TRBV27 and TRBJ1-1, with unresolved D. V lost 4 bases, J lost 4 bases, and 7 bases lay in between. The CDR3 covers 12 residues. CDR1 and CDR2 from the germline V gene are MNHEY and SMNVEV (reference sequence). CDR3 bases: TGTGCCAGCAGTTCGGGAGGCACTGAAGCTTTCTTT. This gives the protein CASSSGGTEAFF.

V and J are TRBV9 and TRBJ1-2; D perhaps matches TRBD1 (5 bases). CDR3 length: 18 residues. CDR1 is SGDLS, CDR2 YYNGEE, per germline. Trimming pared 0 bases from V and 1 base from J, leaving 19 bases between. CDR3 DNA: TGTGCCAGCAGCGTAGACCAGGGACTAACTTTAGATAACTATGGCTACACCTTC. Protein: CASSVDQGLTLDNYGYTF.

The chain is built from TRBV7-2 and TRBJ1-2; D uncertain. In germline, CDR1 is SGHTA, CDR2 FQGNSA. Trimming shortened V by 4 bases and J by 8 bases, and 8 bases separated the two germline ends. The CDR3 sequence is 11 residues long. The CDR3 loop is CASSSLSGYTF. CDR3 nucleotide sequence: TGTGCCAGCAGCTCCTTATCCGGCTACACCTTC.

This rearrangement joins TRBV6-1 to TRBJ2-3; 7 positions agree with TRBD1. In germline, CDR1 is MNHNS, CDR2 SASEGT. The CDR3 runs 15 residues. The V and J ends lost 6 bases and 0 bases, in that order; junction bases with no gene match: 6. CDR3 DNA: TGTGCCAGCAGCTTTGGGACAGTTAGCACAGATACGCAGTATTTT. The encoded protein is CASSFGTVSTDTQYF.

This clone came up a few times. V and J are TRBV6-5 and TRBJ2-7; D is possibly TRBD1 (6 bases). Germline CDR1 reads MNHEY; CDR2 reads SVGAGI. Between the trimmed V and J ends, which lost 0 bases and 0 bases, there was a span of 9 bases. CDR3 length equals 15 residues. The CDR3 DNA sequence: TGTGCCAGCAGTTACTCCAGGGGTAGCTCCTACGAGCAGTACTTC. Translation: CASSYSRGSSYEQYF.

This sequence joins TRBV30 and TRBJ2-5; tentatively, D is TRBD1 (6 bases). V lost 0 bases to trimming and J lost 4 bases, with 12 bases between them. In germline, CDR1 is GTSNPN, CDR2 SVGIG (reference sequence). This CDR3 region has 14 residues. CDR3 DNA sequence: TGTGCCTGGAGTGTAGGGGGTCAGGGAGAGACCCAGTACTTC. It yields the protein CAWSVGGQGETQYF.